The 9 T cell receptor beta chains given below trace back to one sample, sequenced in a study of OX40 agonist ivuxolimab in advanced cancers. The library came from the immunoSEQ multiplex PCR assay. This immuneACCESS table, as held by TCRdb, lists in-frame sequences with V and J called but not all clones. Of the missing ones, under half trace to an unresolved V gene in checked studies; the others have no known cause. For this sample the table gives fewer than 55,000 clones, of which 65% to 85% were detected only once. Under 15% of the sample is in the top ten clones. The input for sequencing was CD4+ or CD8+ T cells sorted from blood, taken in a trial of the OX40 agonist ivuxolimab. The receptors derive from an adult with an advanced solid tumor such as melanoma, head and neck, liver or kidney cancer.

The chain has TRBV2 and TRBJ2-1; weak D call: TRBD1 (5 bases). V dropped 7 bases and J dropped 3 bases, with 13 bases sitting between them. This CDR3 region has 14 residues. In germline, CDR1 is SNHLY, CDR2 FYNNEI. The CDR3 protein is CASTTEVGYNEQFF. DNA for the CDR3: TGTGCCAGCACGACAGAGGTAGGCTACAATGAGCAGTTCTTC.

V usage is TRBV6-5 and J usage is TRBJ1-4; D ambiguous. V gave up 11 bases and J gave up 4 bases, with 8 bases separating them. This CDR3 is built from 11 residues. From germline, CDR1 is MNHEY and CDR2 SVGAGI. Here the CDR3 reads CAVGDNEKLFF. CDR3 DNA sequence: TGTGCCGTTGGGGATAATGAAAAACTGTTTTTT.

V and J are TRBV14 and TRBJ1-2, with no clear D. V dropped 1 base and J dropped 4 bases, with 7 bases sitting between them. Per the germline V gene, CDR1 is SGHDN and CDR2 is FVKESK. The length of the CDR3 is 13 residues. The CDR3 here is CASSQVAAYGYTF. Here the CDR3 DNA reads TGTGCCAGCAGCCAAGTAGCAGCCTATGGCTACACCTTC.

This chain joins TRBV5-1 and TRBJ2-3, with D perhaps TRBD1 (5 bases). Per germline, CDR1 SGHRS and CDR2 YFSETQ. This CDR3 region has 14 residues. With 0 bases removed from V and 1 base from J, the gap between germline ends came to 6 bases. CDR3 residues: CASSLGRGTDTQYF. CDR3 bases: TGCGCCAGCAGCTTGGGCAGGGGCACAGATACGCAGTATTTT.

This sequence joins TRBV15 and TRBJ2-1, with 7 bases aligning to TRBD1. The CDR3 runs 14 residues. Trimming cost V 5 bases and J 6 bases; bases outside gene matches: 7. Germline V CDR1 and CDR2: LNHNV, YYDKDF (reference sequence). CDR3 DNA sequence: TGTGCCACCAGCCAGGGGACAGAGGTCAATGAGCAGTTCTTC. This codes for CATSQGTEVNEQFF.

The chain is built from TRBV29-1 and TRBJ2-5; TRBD1 might be the D (6 bases). Germline V gives CDR1 SQVTM, CDR2 ANQGSEA. This CDR3 has 12 residues. The V and J ends lost 7 bases and 5 bases respectively, with 14 bases between them. Written as DNA, the CDR3 is TGCAGCGGTCACGTGGGGGCGGAGACCCAGTACTTC. Protein sequence: CSGHVGAETQYF.

The chain recombines TRBV9 with TRBJ2-6; D is perhaps TRBD2 (6 bases). Trimming shortened V by 0 bases and J by 0 bases, and 10 bases separated the two germline ends. Germline lookup yields CDR1 SGDLS and CDR2 YYNGEE. The CDR3 is 17 amino acids. This CDR3 is CASSVDWRGSGANVLTF. The DNA of the CDR3 is TGTGCCAGCAGCGTAGATTGGAGGGGCTCTGGGGCCAACGTCCTGACTTTC.

The V gene is TRBV7-9, the J gene TRBJ2-7, with a weak D call TRBD1 (5 bases). Germline assignment: CDR1 SEHNR and CDR2 FQNEAQ (reference sequence). V lost 0 bases, J lost 7 bases, and 16 bases lay in between. This CDR3 is 15 amino acids long. CDR3 in DNA: TGTGCCAGCAGCTTAGCGGGGCCCTACGTCCGGGAGCAGTACTTC. As protein: CASSLAGPYVREQYF.

V is TRBV28 and J is TRBJ2-5, with TRBD1 matching over 9 bases. This CDR3 has 13 residues. Trimming cost V 6 bases and J 3 bases; bases outside gene matches: 2. Germline CDR1 reads MDHEN; CDR2 reads SYDVKM. The CDR3 DNA sequence: TGTGCCAGCAGGAGACAGGGGGAAGAGACCCAGTACTTC. It encodes CASRRQGEETQYF.